Each of the 6 T cell receptor beta chains below was sequenced from the same sample in a study of blood T cell repertoires in COVID-19 (TCRdb year 2020). The library relied on the immunoSEQ multiplex PCR assay. TCRdb stores this immuneACCESS table with in-frame sequences only. Part of the clones is absent; in the studies checked, under half of the shortfall reflects unresolved V genes, and no reason is known for the rest. The sample has roughly 200,000 clones on record, over 75% of them singletons. Roughly 6.8% of the sample lies in the top ten. Sequencing was performed on peripheral blood. These receptor sequences come from a man in his sixties or seventies with active or convalescent COVID-19.

The chain combines TRBV11-2 with TRBJ2-7, with D unresolved. The CDR3 runs to 13 residues. Germline V CDR1 and CDR2: SGHAT, FQNNGV. The ends were cut back, 5 bases at V and 0 bases at J, with 8 bases in the middle. The CDR3 region is CASSLPGSYEQYF. In nucleotides, the CDR3 is TGTGCCAGCAGCCTCCCAGGCTCCTACGAGCAGTACTTC.

A single count supports this clone. The gene calls are TRBV9 and TRBJ2-5; the D gene is possibly TRBD2 (5 bases). The germline V gene encodes CDR1 SGDLS and CDR2 YYNGEE. CDR3 size: 15 residues. Trimming cost V 4 bases and J 3 bases, with 16 bases left between them. The CDR3 protein is CASSSRTGQEETQYF. CDR3 bases: TGTGCCAGCAGCTCCCGGACTGGGCAAGAAGAGACCCAGTACTTC. Variable domain in full (rest from reference TRBV9 and TRBJ2-5): DSGVTQTPKHLITATGQRVTLRCSPRSGDLSVYWYQQSLDQGLQFLIQYYNGEERAKGNILERFSAQQFPDLHSELNLSSLELGDSALYFCASSSRTGQEETQYFGPGTRLLVL.

This chain joins TRBV27 and TRBJ2-7; TRBD2 is a possible D gene (6 bases). Germline V CDR1 and CDR2: MNHEY, SMNVEV (reference sequence). The CDR3 sequence is 15 residues long. V was trimmed by 5 bases and J by 6 bases, leaving 20 bases between them. The CDR3 is CASSKRGWGEVEQYF. CDR3 in DNA: TGTGCCAGCAGTAAGCGAGGGTGGGGGGAAGTCGAGCAGTACTTC.

The rearrangement uses TRBV5-1 and TRBJ2-1, with 13 bases lining up with TRBD2. This CDR3 comprises 16 residues. CDR1 is SGHRS, CDR2 YFSETQ, per germline. Losses at the gene ends were 4 bases for V and 7 bases for J; bases not matched to a gene: 8. This CDR3 is CASSLKLAGGPNEQFF. The CDR3 nucleotides read TGCGCCAGCAGCCTTAAACTAGCGGGAGGGCCAAATGAGCAGTTCTTC.

The chain links TRBV7-9 to TRBJ1-6, with D unresolved. Germline V lookup: CDR1 SEHNR, CDR2 FQNEAQ (reference sequence). Trimming took off 5 bases at V and 4 bases at J, with 12 bases between the two ends. The CDR3 has 15 residues. DNA for the CDR3: TGTGCCAGCAGCCTCCAAAGAGGGTATAATTCACCCCTCCACTTT. It is translated as CASSLQRGYNSPLHF.

The J gene is TRBJ2-5, the V gene TRBV6-5, with D possibly matching TRBD1 (6 bases). From germline, CDR1 is MNHEY and CDR2 SVGAGI. This CDR3 has 16 residues. Trimming removed 2 bases at V and 2 bases at J, with 15 bases between. The CDR3 here is CASSYARVQGQETQYF. CDR3 bases: TGTGCCAGCAGTTACGCTCGAGTTCAGGGGCAAGAGACCCAGTACTTC.